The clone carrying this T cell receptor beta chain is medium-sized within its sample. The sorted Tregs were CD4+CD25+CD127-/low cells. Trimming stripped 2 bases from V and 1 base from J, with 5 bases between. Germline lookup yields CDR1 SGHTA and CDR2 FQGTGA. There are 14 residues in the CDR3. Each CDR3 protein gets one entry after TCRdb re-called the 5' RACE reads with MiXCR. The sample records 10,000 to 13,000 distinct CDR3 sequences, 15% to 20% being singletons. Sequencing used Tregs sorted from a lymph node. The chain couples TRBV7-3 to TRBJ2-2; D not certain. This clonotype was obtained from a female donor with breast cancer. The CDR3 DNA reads TGTGCCAGCAGCTTATACCGGAACACCGGGGAGCTGTTTTTT. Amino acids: CASSLYRNTGELFF. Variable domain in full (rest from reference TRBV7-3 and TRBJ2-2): GAGVSQTPSNKVTEKGKYVELRCDPISGHTALYWYRQSLGQGPEFLIYFQGTGAADDSGLPNDRFFAVRPEGSVSTLKIQRTERGDSAVYLCASSLYRNTGELFFGEGSRLTVL.